The 16 T cell receptor beta chains below all came from one sample that was sequenced in a study of blood T cell repertoires in COVID-19. Assay: immunoSEQ multiplex PCR; the TCRdb copy retains only in-frame clones and omits some. The sample records roughly 67,000 clones, roughly 83% being singletons. Specimen: peripheral blood. The source is a woman in her fifties or sixties with acute or convalescent COVID-19.

The chain employs TRBV5-1 and TRBJ2-3, with TRBD2 matching over 8 bases. This CDR3 comprises 15 residues. CDR1 SGHRS and CDR2 YFSETQ come from the germline V gene. V was pared by 5 bases and J by 2 bases, with 7 bases of the junction left unmatched. The CDR3 DNA is TGCGCCAGCAGACTGAGCGGGGGTTCCACAGATACGCAGTATTTT. As protein: CASRLSGGSTDTQYF.

The chain uses TRBV5-1 and TRBJ1-2; possible D gene TRBD1, 6 bases. This CDR3 spans 14 amino acids. CDR1 is SGHRS, CDR2 YFSETQ, per germline. With 4 bases removed from V and 0 bases from J, the gap between germline ends came to 10 bases. The CDR3 DNA reads as TGCGCCAGCAGCCGGGACACCGCTAACTATGGCTACACCTTC. Amino acid sequence: CASSRDTANYGYTF.

The CDR3 is CASFMGGGSYNEQFF. In DNA form, the CDR3 reads TGTGCCAGCTTTATGGGGGGGGGCTCCTACAATGAGCAGTTCTTC. V and J are TRBV2 and TRBJ2-1, with 7 nucleotides matching TRBD2. V dropped 8 bases and J dropped 0; count of bases not matched to a gene: 7. The CDR3 consists of 15 residues. Germline CDR1 SNHLY, CDR2 FYNNEI.

The chain uses TRBV19 and TRBJ2-3, with D hard to call. V was pared by 5 bases and J by 2 bases, with 17 bases between. The CDR3 extends over 16 amino acids. CDR1 is LNHDA and CDR2 is SQIVND in the germline V gene (reference sequence). CDR3 protein: CASSETPRLNTDTQYF. The CDR3 bases are TGTGCCAGTAGTGAGACTCCACGCCTTAACACAGATACGCAGTATTTT.

This chain uses TRBV5-1 with TRBJ1-4; D perhaps matches TRBD1 (5 bases). V dropped 4 bases and J dropped 4 bases, with 17 bases sitting between them. The CDR3 has 16 residues. Germline CDR1 and CDR2: SGHRS and YFSETQ. Written as DNA, the CDR3 is TGCGCCAGCAGCACCGGTCGTGACAGTAGTAATGAAAAACTGTTTTTT. Protein: CASSTGRDSSNEKLFF.

The chain recombines TRBV9 with TRBJ2-3; unclear D gene. The length of the CDR3 is 16 residues. The V and J ends lost 0 bases and 4 bases respectively, with 15 bases between them. The V gene's germline CDR1 is SGDLS and CDR2 YYNGEE. This CDR3 reads CASSVATGNVADTQYF. In DNA form, the CDR3 reads TGTGCCAGCAGCGTAGCGACGGGTAATGTGGCAGATACGCAGTATTTT.

This sequence joins TRBV5-1 and TRBJ2-7; 8 bases line up with TRBD1. After removal of 4 bases from V and 5 bases from J, the junction contained 8 bases not matched to a gene. Germline loops: CDR1 SGHRS, CDR2 YFSETQ. This CDR3 region has 14 residues. CDR3 coding DNA: TGCGCCAGCAGCCTGGACAGGGCGGGCGACGAGCAGTACTTC. Translated: CASSLDRAGDEQYF.

This clone was observed a handful of times. V gene TRBV6-4 combines with J gene TRBJ2-2; perhaps TRBD2 as D (6 bases). Between the trimmed V and J ends, which lost 3 bases and 4 bases, there was a span of 12 bases. This CDR3 has 15 residues. Germline V gene lookup returns CDR1 MRHNA and CDR2 SNTAGT. The CDR3: CASSESGGSTGELFF. The DNA for the CDR3 is TGTGCCAGCAGTGAGTCTGGAGGGAGCACCGGGGAGCTGTTTTTT.

The chain uses TRBV5-1 and TRBJ1-3; no clear D gene. CDR1 and CDR2 (germline): SGHRS, YFSETQ. The CDR3 totals 13 residues. V was pared by 6 bases and J by 4 bases, with 11 bases between. CDR3 bases: TGCGCCAGCAATGAGGGTGCAGGAAACACCATATATTTT. Translating gives CASNEGAGNTIYF.

The chain joins TRBV6-5 to TRBJ2-2; the match to TRBD1 covers 7 bases. The CDR3 runs to 12 residues. CDR1 and CDR2 (germline): MNHEY, SVGAGI. V lost 6 bases to trimming and J lost 6 bases; unmatched junction nucleotides: 1. The CDR3 is CASSQGAGELFF. Written as DNA, the CDR3 is TGTGCCAGCAGCCAGGGGGCCGGGGAGCTGTTTTTT.

CDR3 region: CASSRTFYEQYF. The CDR3 nucleotides read TGTGCCAGCAGCCGGACTTTTTACGAGCAGTACTTC. V and J are TRBV7-2 and TRBJ2-7, with D possibly TRBD2 on 5 matching bases. The germline V gene has CDR1 SGHTA and CDR2 FQGNSA. Deletions cut 5 bases from V and 4 bases from J, with 9 bases between. The CDR3 contains 12 residues.

This clone was detected only once. V and J are TRBV14 and TRBJ2-3; TRBD1 matches 10 bases. The junction had 5 bases not matched to a gene; V was cut back by 3 bases and J by 5 bases. Germline values: CDR1 SGHDN, CDR2 FVKESK. The CDR3 spans 15 residues. CDR3 in amino acids: CASSHRQGAGDTQYF. The DNA for the CDR3 is TGTGCCAGCAGCCATCGACAGGGGGCGGGAGATACGCAGTATTTT.

The table lists this clone with a few counts. V usage is TRBV5-4 and J usage is TRBJ2-7; 7 positions agree with TRBD1. Unmatched junction bases numbered 2, after V lost 4 bases and J lost 4 bases. The CDR3 is 12 amino acids. Germline V lookup: CDR1 SGHNT, CDR2 YYREEE (reference sequence). The DNA of the CDR3 is TGTGCCAGCAGCAGGGACAGTTACGAGCAGTACTTC. Amino acids: CASSRDSYEQYF.

The V and J genes are TRBV18 and TRBJ1-4, with a possible D match to TRBD1 (5 bases). The CDR3 loop spans 15 amino acids. Trimming cost V 2 bases and J 7 bases, with 14 bases left between them. CDR1 and CDR2 (germline): KGHSH, LQKENI. The CDR3 coding sequence is TGTGCCAGCTCACCAAGGCCATCTCAGGGTGAAAAACTGTTTTTT. It encodes CASSPRPSQGEKLFF.

The gene calls are TRBV6-4 and TRBJ2-3; 7 bases agree with TRBD1. The CDR3 consists of 15 residues. V lost 4 bases and J lost 5; bases outside the gene matches: 9. Germline V gives CDR1 MRHNA, CDR2 SNTAGT. The CDR3 sequence: CASSGRGPSVDTQYF. For the CDR3, the DNA is TGTGCCAGCAGTGGAAGGGGGCCGAGCGTAGATACGCAGTATTTT.

This sequence joins TRBV11-3 and TRBJ1-1; D possibly corresponds to TRBD1 (5 bases). Trimming shortened V by 4 bases and J by 5 bases, and 11 bases separated the two germline ends. CDR1 is SGHNT, CDR2 YENEEA, per germline. This CDR3 spans 13 amino acids. CDR3 bases: TGTGCCAGCAGCTCCCAGGGTGGGACTGAAGCTTTCTTT. This gives the protein CASSSQGGTEAFF. Complete variable domain (other parts from reference TRBV11-3 and TRBJ1-1): EAGVVQSPRYKIIEKKQPVAFWCNPISGHNTLYWYLQNLGQGPELLIRYENEEAVDDSQLPKDRFSAERLKGVDSTLKIQPAELGDSAVYLCASSSQGGTEAFFGQGTRLTVV.